The 4 T cell receptor beta chains below come from one sample, sequenced in a study of tumor-infiltrating lymphocytes in primary liver carcinoma. Co-extraction yielded RNA and DNA from around 20-30 mg of unsorted bulk tissue. Researchers generated TCR beta cDNA from roughly 520 ng of total RNA, relying on a constant-region primer. The TCR beta library was amplified through three nested multiplex PCR rounds in a modified ARM-PCR procedure. Both of the initial two PCR rounds ran for around 9 cycles and employed TRBV1-TRBV30 forward primers alongside a C-beta reverse primer. TCRdb processed the multiplex PCR reads anew with MiXCR; each CDR3 protein has one entry. The profile shows approximately 46,000 distinct CDR3 sequences, roughly 75% of them singletons. Sequenced material: tumor-adjacent normal liver tissue. These receptors originate from a woman aged 25 to 39 with primary liver carcinoma and hepatitis B virus infection.

On this clonotype: As the CDR3 is not closed by the conserved phenylalanine or tryptophan, this likely results from a read error. V and J are TRBV11-1 and TRBJ2-1, with a possible D match to TRBD1 (5 bases). The CDR3 contains 15 residues. Trimming took 7 bases from V and 5 from J, leaving 18 bases between them. CDR1 is SGHAT, CDR2 FQDESV, per germline (reference sequence). The CDR3 loop reads CASNLGQGAHNEQFL. The DNA for the CDR3 is TGTGCCAGCAACTTGGGGCAGGGCGCTCACAATGAGCAGTTCCTC.

To note about this clonotype: One junction end does not reproduce the germline sequence, and a read error may be involved. This chain uses TRBV13 with TRBJ1-1; D gene uncertain. Germline CDR1 is PRHDT and CDR2 is FYEKMQ (reference sequence). This CDR3 is 13 amino acids long. This CDR3 reads CASSHEVRSEALF. CDR3 DNA: TGTGCCAGCAGCCACGAGGTACGTAGTGAAGCTCTCTTT. The variable domain in full, with the rest retrieved from reference TRBV13 and TRBJ1-1, is AAGVIQSPRHLIKEKRETATLKCYPIPRHDTVYWYQQGPGQDPQFLISFYEKMQSDKGSIPDRFSAQQFSDYHSELNMSSLELGDSALYFCASSHEVRSEALFGQGTRLTVV.

This clonotype was seen once. The junction does not match germline at one end; this may be a read error. DNA of the CDR3: TGTGCCAGCAGTTCCTCCGTAGACATCTCTTCGAGCTCCTACCATGAGCAGTTCTTC. Translation gives CASSSSVDISSSSYHEQFF. The rearrangement uses TRBV6-5 and TRBJ2-1; no clear D gene. Germline CDR1 MNHEY, CDR2 SVGAGI. This CDR3 contains 19 residues.

The V and J genes are TRBV19 and TRBJ2-1; D possibly corresponds to TRBD2 (5 bases). Per the germline V gene, CDR1 is LNHDA and CDR2 is SQIVND (reference sequence). The CDR3 runs to 16 residues. Trimming pared 6 bases from V and 8 bases from J, leaving 23 bases between. The CDR3 spells CASRHESARGNDEQFF. For the CDR3, the DNA is TGTGCCAGTAGACATGAATCGGCCCGGGGAAACGATGAGCAGTTCTTC.